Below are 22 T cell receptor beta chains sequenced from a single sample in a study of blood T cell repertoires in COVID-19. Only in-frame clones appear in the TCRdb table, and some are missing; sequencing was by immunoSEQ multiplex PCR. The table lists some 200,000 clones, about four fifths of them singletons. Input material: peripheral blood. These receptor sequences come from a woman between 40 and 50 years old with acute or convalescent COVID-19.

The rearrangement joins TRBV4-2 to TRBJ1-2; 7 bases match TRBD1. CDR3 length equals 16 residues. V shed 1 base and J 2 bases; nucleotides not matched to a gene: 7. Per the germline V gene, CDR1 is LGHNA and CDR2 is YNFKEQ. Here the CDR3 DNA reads TGTGCCAGCAGCCAAGGCCTCGGACAGGCCAACTATGGCTACACCTTC. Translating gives CASSQGLGQANYGYTF.

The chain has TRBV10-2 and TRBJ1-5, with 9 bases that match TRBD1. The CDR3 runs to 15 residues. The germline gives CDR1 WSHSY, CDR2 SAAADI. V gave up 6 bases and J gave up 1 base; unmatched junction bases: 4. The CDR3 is CASSLQGASNQPQHF. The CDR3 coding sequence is TGCGCCAGCAGCCTACAGGGGGCGAGCAATCAGCCCCAGCATTTT.

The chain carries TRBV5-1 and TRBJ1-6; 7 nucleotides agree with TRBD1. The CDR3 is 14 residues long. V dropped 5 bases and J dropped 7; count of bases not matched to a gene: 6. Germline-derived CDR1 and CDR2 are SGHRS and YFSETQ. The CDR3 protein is CASRSTGSNSPLHF. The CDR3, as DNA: TGCGCCAGCAGATCGACAGGGAGCAATTCACCCCTCCACTTT.

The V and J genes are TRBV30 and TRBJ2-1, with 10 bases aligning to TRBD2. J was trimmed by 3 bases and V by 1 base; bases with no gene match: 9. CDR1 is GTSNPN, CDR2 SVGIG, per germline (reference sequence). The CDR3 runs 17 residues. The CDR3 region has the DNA TGTGCCTGGAGTGAATCCTCTAGCGGGGGAATCTACAATGAGCAGTTCTTC. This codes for CAWSESSSGGIYNEQFF.

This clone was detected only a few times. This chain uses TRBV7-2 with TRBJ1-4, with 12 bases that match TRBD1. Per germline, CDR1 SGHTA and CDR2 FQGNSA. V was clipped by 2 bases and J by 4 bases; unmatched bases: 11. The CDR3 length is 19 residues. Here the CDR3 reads CASSLRGTGGLGGNEKLFF. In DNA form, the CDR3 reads TGTGCCAGCAGCTTAAGAGGGACAGGGGGCTTGGGGGGTAATGAAAAACTGTTTTTT.

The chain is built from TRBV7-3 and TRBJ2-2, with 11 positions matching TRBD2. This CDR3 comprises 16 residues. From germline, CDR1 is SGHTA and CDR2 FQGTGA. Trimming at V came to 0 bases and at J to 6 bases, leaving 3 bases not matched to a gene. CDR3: CASSLTLAGGAGELFF. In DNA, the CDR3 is TGTGCCAGCAGCTTAACTCTAGCGGGGGGAGCCGGGGAGCTGTTTTTT.

In nucleotides, the CDR3 is TGTGCCAGTAGTATATCTGAGGGCACTGAAGCTTTCTTT. Residues: CASSISEGTEAFF. This chain connects TRBV19 to TRBJ1-1; D unclear. Germline-derived CDR1 and CDR2 are LNHDA and SQIVND (reference sequence). With 2 bases removed from V and 4 bases from J, the gap between germline ends came to 8 bases. The CDR3 extends over 13 amino acids.

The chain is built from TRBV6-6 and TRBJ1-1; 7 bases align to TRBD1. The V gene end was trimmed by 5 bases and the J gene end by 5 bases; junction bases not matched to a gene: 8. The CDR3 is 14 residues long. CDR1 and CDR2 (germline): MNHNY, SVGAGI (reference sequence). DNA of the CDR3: TGTGCCAGCAGTGGGCGACAGGGAGGAACTGAAGCTTTCTTT. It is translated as CASSGRQGGTEAFF.

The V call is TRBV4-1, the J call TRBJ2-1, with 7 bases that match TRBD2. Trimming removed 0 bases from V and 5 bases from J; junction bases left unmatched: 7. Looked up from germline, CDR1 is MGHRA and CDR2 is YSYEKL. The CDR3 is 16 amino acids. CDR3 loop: CASSQEAGNLNNEQFF. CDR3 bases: TGCGCCAGCAGCCAAGAAGCGGGGAATCTAAACAATGAGCAGTTCTTC.

The CDR3 DNA reads as TGTGCCAGCAGTCCACACAGGGGGAACGCCTACGAGCAGTACTTC. As protein: CASSPHRGNAYEQYF. The V and J genes are TRBV27 and TRBJ2-7, with 8 bases identical to TRBD1. V was pared by 5 bases and J by 2 bases, with 8 bases of the junction left unmatched. This CDR3 has 15 amino acids. Per the germline V gene, CDR1 is MNHEY and CDR2 is SMNVEV (reference sequence).

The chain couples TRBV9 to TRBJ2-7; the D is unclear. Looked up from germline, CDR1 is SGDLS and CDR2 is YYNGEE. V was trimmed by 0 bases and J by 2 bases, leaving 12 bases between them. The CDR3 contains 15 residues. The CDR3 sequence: CASSVELSPAYEQYF. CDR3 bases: TGTGCCAGCAGCGTAGAATTGTCCCCTGCCTACGAGCAGTACTTC.

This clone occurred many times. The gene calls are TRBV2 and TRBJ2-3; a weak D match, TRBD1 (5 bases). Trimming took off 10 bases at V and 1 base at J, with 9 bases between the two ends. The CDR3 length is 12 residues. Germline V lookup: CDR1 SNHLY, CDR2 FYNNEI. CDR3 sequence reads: CAIETGTDTQYF. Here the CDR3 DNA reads TGTGCCATTGAGACAGGCACAGATACGCAGTATTTT. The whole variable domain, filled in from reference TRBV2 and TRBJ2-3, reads EPEVTQTPSHQVTQMGQEVILRCVPISNHLYFYWYRQILGQKVEFLVSFYNNEISEKSEIFDDQFSVERPDGSNFTLKIRSTKLEDSAMYFCAIETGTDTQYFGPGTRLTVL.

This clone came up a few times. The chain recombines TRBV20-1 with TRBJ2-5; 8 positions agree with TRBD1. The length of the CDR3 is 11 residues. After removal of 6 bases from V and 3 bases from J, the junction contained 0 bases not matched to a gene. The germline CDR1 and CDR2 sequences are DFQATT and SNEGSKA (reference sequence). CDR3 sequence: CSAQGEETQYF. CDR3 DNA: TGCAGTGCACAGGGGGAAGAGACCCAGTACTTC.

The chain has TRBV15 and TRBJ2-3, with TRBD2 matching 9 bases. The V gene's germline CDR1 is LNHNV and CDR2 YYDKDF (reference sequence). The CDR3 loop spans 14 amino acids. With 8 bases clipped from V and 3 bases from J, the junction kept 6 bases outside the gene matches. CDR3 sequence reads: CATEAGGTTDTQYF. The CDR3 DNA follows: TGTGCCACCGAAGCGGGGGGAACGACAGATACGCAGTATTTT.

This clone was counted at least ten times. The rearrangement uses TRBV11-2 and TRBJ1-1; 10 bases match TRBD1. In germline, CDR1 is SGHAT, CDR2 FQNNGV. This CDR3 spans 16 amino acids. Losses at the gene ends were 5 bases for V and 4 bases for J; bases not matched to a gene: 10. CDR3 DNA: TGTGCCAGCAGCCCCCCTGGGACAGGGGCTTTCACTGAAGCTTTCTTT. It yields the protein CASSPPGTGAFTEAFF.

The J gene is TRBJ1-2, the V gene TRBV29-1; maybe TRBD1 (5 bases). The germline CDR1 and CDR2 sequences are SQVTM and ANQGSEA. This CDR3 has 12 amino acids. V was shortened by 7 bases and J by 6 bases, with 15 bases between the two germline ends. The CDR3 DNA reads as TGCAGCGCCTGGGTCCTCAGGGATGGCTACACCTTC. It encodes CSAWVLRDGYTF.

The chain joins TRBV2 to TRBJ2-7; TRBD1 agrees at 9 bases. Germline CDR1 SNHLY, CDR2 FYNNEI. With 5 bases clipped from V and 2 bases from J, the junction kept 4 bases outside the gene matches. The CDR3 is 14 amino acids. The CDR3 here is CASSTRTGAYEQYF. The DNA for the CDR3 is TGTGCCAGCAGTACCCGGACAGGGGCCTACGAGCAGTACTTC. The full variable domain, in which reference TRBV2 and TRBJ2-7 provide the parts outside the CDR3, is EPEVTQTPSHQVTQMGQEVILRCVPISNHLYFYWYRQILGQKVEFLVSFYNNEISEKSEIFDDQFSVERPDGSNFTLKIRSTKLEDSAMYFCASSTRTGAYEQYFGPGTRLTVT.

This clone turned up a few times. CDR3 DNA sequence: TGTGCCAGCAGCAGAGGGACAGGGGACACCGGGGAGCTGTTTTTT. This encodes CASSRGTGDTGELFF. This chain uses TRBV6-5 with TRBJ2-2, with 10 bases lining up with TRBD1. Trimming took 6 bases from V and 3 from J; bases not matched to a gene: 4. This CDR3 has 15 amino acids. The germline V gene encodes CDR1 MNHEY and CDR2 SVGAGI.

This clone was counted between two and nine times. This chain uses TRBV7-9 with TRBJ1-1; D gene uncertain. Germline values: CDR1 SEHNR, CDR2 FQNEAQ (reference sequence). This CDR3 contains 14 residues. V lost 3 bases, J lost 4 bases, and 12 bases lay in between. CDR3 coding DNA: TGTGCCAGCAGCTTTTGGAGAAGTAGCACTGAAGCTTTCTTT. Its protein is CASSFWRSSTEAFF.

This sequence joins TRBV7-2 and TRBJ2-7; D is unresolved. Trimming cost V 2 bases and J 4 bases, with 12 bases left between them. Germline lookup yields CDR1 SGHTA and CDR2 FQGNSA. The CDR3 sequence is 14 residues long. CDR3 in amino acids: CASSLNPNGYEQYF. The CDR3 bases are TGTGCCAGCAGCTTAAACCCGAACGGGTACGAGCAGTACTTC.

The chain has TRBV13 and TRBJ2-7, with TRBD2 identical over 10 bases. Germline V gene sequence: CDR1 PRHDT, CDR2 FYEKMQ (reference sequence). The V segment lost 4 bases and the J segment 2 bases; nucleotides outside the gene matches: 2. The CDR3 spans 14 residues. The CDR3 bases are TGTGCCAGCAGCTCCGGGACTAGCGCCTACGAGCAGTACTTC. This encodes CASSSGTSAYEQYF.

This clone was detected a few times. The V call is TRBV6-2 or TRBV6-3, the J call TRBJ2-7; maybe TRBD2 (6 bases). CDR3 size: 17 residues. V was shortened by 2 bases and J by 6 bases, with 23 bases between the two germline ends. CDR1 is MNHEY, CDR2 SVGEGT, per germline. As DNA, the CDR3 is TGTGCCAGCAGTTACCCTGAGGCGGCAGGCTCCGGGGGCGAGCAGTACTTC. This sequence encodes CASSYPEAAGSGGEQYF.